This TCR beta chain was documented in a study of shared clonotypes between healthy human individuals. Across the whole study: CD4 naive cells filled three plates per donor, CD4 memory three, CD8 naive two and CD8 memory one.

A single count supports this clone. Its cognate antigen is unknown. Findings and caveats of the study: The small donor group covered limited genetic and exposure diversity. The authors expected sequencing depth to affect clonotype sharing among donors.

The ends were cut back, 6 bases at V and 4 bases at J, with 13 bases in the middle. CDR1 MNHNS and CDR2 SASEGT come from the germline V gene. This CDR3 is built from 14 residues. Method: immunoSEQ multiplex PCR; TCRdb's copy keeps in-frame clones and lacks some. The repertoire has some 2 million clones, 90% to 95% of them found once; the top ten carry 0.13%. Splitting of CD4+ cells produced CD45RA+ naive and CD45RA-negative memory subsets. The specimen was naive CD4+ T cells sorted from blood. As for subset: CD45RA+ positively selected. This chain connects TRBV6-1 to TRBJ1-3; D call uncertain. The receptor was isolated from a man younger than 35 in good health. The CDR3 DNA follows: TGTGCCAGCAGACCGGACGGAAGAGGAAACACCATATATTTT. Translating it yields CASRPDGRGNTIYF.